This entry features one T cell receptor (beta chain) sequence. Which antigen it targets is not known. Qualities for individual bases were not recorded, and no much larger clone is one base off. The library was built by means of the immunoSEQ multiplex PCR assay. The multiplex PCR relied on a mix of 60 forward primers for TCR Vbeta segments and 13 reverse primers for TCR Jbeta segments. Amplification of the CDR3 region of rearranged TCR beta genes was performed with a multiplex PCR assay on genomic DNA. The Illumina HiSeq System was used to sequence the amplified TCR beta libraries as 87-base-pair reads. For the original study's pipeline: Across the roughly 600 repertoires, a later analysis counted some 80 million unique TCR beta chains, some 11 million of which were shared by at least two donors. To remove PCR and sequencing errors, raw reads were error-corrected and collapsed into unique sequences using a nearest-neighbor algorithm that merged closely related sequences. V, D and J gene segments were assigned by aligning CDR3 sequences to IMGT reference sequences. For a sequence to be retained, a match of at least six nucleotides to both a V gene segment and a J gene segment was required. Rearrangements were classified as productive when the CDR3 lacked stop codons and remained in frame with V and J, and all other rearrangements were classified as non-productive. Following IMGT convention, CDR3 was defined as the stretch from the second conserved V-encoded cysteine up to the conserved J-encoded phenylalanine. In an earlier analysis of around 540 of the donors, sequences lacking an unambiguous match to a single V gene segment were excluded. An earlier analysis of 587 of the donors classified V segments as functional when productive rearrangements were above 56.7% and as segregating when the standard deviation between donors was above 5%. A statistical classification framework was developed to diagnose cytomegalovirus status using the catalog of TCR beta chain sequences. V and J gene assignment, in a later analysis, came from comparing TCR nucleotide sequences with IMGT/GENE-DB human TR gene sequences. In a later analysis, CDR3 sequences and most-parsimonious VDJ recombination scenarios were assigned using the TCRdist pipeline. In a later analysis, each TCR beta chain was defined by its CDR3 amino acid sequence together with its V-gene family, and reads lacking a unique V-gene family were excluded. As a way to deal with suspected cross-contamination and a sequencing artifact, a later analysis dropped 450 to 600 nucleotide sequences that were highly shared and had low generation probability. A later analysis calculated a clonal expansion index for each public chain from normalized within-repertoire ranks of inferred template counts. In a later analysis, generation probabilities were computed using a VDJ recombination model fitted to out-of-frame rearrangements, and the results were checked against IGoR. A later analysis scored TCR-TCR, TCR-HLA and TCR-CMV co-occurrence with hypergeometric tests, applying a repertoire-size bias correction to TCR pairs. False discovery rates were estimated in a later analysis by permuting HLA or CMV assignments 20 times. A later analysis grouped co-occurring TCRs with DBSCAN, adding TCRdist sequence similarity when clustering within HLA-allele-positive subsets. Co-occurrence clustering excluded repertoires with fewer than 30,000 or more than 120,000 public chains, plus five with anomalous nucleotide sharing. What TCRdb holds here is the immuneACCESS table cut down to in-frame rearrangements. Part of the clones is not present; checked against another copy, under half of the missing clones reflect an unresolved V gene, and the others are unexplained. The V and J calls and clone size come from that table; D and trimming were worked out from the DNA. Recorded for this sample are 150,000 to 200,000 clones; 75% to 85% of them occurred a single time. Together, the top ten hold 1.6% of the sample.

The cohort was made up of about 670 healthy bone marrow donors. All cohort members were sampled while nominally healthy, although unrecorded immune exposures were likely present. The donor tested CMV seronegative and was one of the 352 seronegative cohort members. A peripheral blood sample was provided by each donor, and peripheral blood mononuclear cells were used for TCR beta sequencing. Genomic DNA was extracted from the blood cell samples with the Qiagen DNeasy Blood Extraction Kit. The germline V gene encodes CDR1 SGHNT and CDR2 YENEEA. There are 15 amino acids in the CDR3, from cysteine to phenylalanine inclusive. Here the CDR3 DNA is all that survives: 45 bases in frame from base 1. Trimming accounts for 2 bases at V and 7 bases at J, while the number of junction bases matched to no gene is 5. The data derive from a study of cytomegalovirus exposure and HLA in healthy donors (dated by TCRdb to about 2017). Regarding the research as a whole: An earlier analysis of roughly 500 of the donors reported approximately 280 Gb of sequence data and around 120 million unique TCR beta sequences obtained from some 170 million T cells. In a later analysis, previously published TCR beta repertoires from several hundred donors were re-analyzed and high-resolution HLA genotyping was added so that TCR occurrence patterns could be studied. An early release covering over 500 HLA-typed donors comprised about 300 gigabases of sequencing data and tens of millions of unique TCR sequences. Of the roughly 420 genotyped donors, 81% were placed in the genetic ancestry cluster associated with self-reported Caucasian donors. To predict cytomegalovirus infection status, the study combined high-throughput TCR immunosequencing, statistical association of individual TCRs with disease status, and machine learning. Donor age, sex, ethnicity and CMV serostatus were collected together with the repertoire data. Using immunosequencing, the study profiled T cell repertoires from about 620 subjects and related those repertoires to cytomegalovirus serostatus. About five DR-DQ haplotypes were handled as single units for association and clustering, since linkage in the cohort was strong. The study was designed to test whether signatures of past pathogen exposure could be identified by cataloging public T cell receptors. Every discovery cohort repertoire had been produced on one sequencing platform. Genome-wide SNP genotypes for about 55% of the roughly 670 donors were used in a later genetic analysis, which treated that subset as a discovery cohort. Rather than drawing on any new phenotypic data, the later analysis identified candidate immune exposures from TCR beta sequences and the way those sequences occurred across donors. Across approximately 400 genotyped donors of the cohort, an average of approximately 240,000 unique TCR beta nucleotide sequences per donor were sequenced, and around 19% of those sequences were non-productive. Typing coverage varied by locus: roughly 629-640 donors for A, B, C, DRB1 and DQB1; approximately 500 for DQA1; nearly 610 for DPA1; roughly 450 for DPB1. To decide whether each TCR beta V gene segment behaved as functional or pseudogenic, an earlier analysis of some 600 of the donors relied on high-throughput TCR beta sequencing. HLA typing covered class I and class II loci at four-digit resolution. Besides the first cohort of roughly 700 subjects, a separate validation cohort made up of 95 to 150 different subjects was used.

On the study overall, not on this receptor specifically: When HLA alleles, especially DR and DQ, strongly co-occurred, TCR associations were difficult to assign to individual alleles. CMV serostatus was the only immune exposure information available for the cohort. A further reported finding was that TCR beta sequences accurately predicted the HLA-A and HLA-B alleles for most subjects in the first cohort. An association between a missense DCLRE1C variant and V-gene and J-gene trimming of TCR beta chains was found in a later genetic analysis and replicated in an independent cohort. The 87-base-pair reads could not distinguish some IMGT-functional V segments, including TRBV6-2 and TRBV6-3, so those segments were excluded. A later analysis found that TCR association rates varied across HLA loci, with DRB1 alleles showing the most associated TCRs and HLA-C alleles the fewest. Roughly uniform sequencing depth across donors was assumed in presence/absence analyses, although this assumption may not hold. The authors suggested that the approach could potentially be extended to other disease states and immunological phenotypes. At a false discovery rate of 0.05, a later analysis linked 15,000 to 20,000 TCR beta sequences to specific HLA alleles. Compared with the approximately 700-donor mean, donors in an Asian-associated ancestry cluster had fewer N-insertions in productive TCRs, according to a later genetic analysis. In a later analysis, several top co-occurrence clusters were reported to appear linked to parvovirus B19, influenza, CMV and Epstein-Barr virus. Linkage disequilibrium might explain the correlated functional status among segregating V segments, but an unknown experimental factor could not be ruled out. Because HLA typing was unavailable for some donors at each locus, only the typed subset was used in association tests. This cohort had only TCR beta chains sequenced, and the lack of alpha or paired-chain data limited which features could be detected. Because counts were too low, approximately 15 rarely observed V segments, including chromosome 9 orphons, were excluded from the earlier analysis of several hundred of the donors. A few of the identified cytomegalovirus-associated TCR beta chains were confirmed in vitro to be specific for cytomegalovirus antigens. Broadly in line with IMGT annotations, most TCR beta V segments showed up in productive rearrangements about 87% or about 30% of the time in an earlier analysis of several hundred of the donors. While some public TCRs were present in many individuals, most TCR sequences turned up only very rarely across donors. Compared with equally common non-associated chains, HLA-associated TCR beta chains in a later analysis were more clonally expanded and had lower generation probabilities. A cluster of highly shared sequence variants was judged likely to represent a technical artifact of the sequencing pipeline. In the study, approximately 160 TCR beta chains were listed as associated with cytomegalovirus. In a later analysis, most CMV-associated TCR beta chains were found to appear HLA-restricted, with HLA associations seemingly driven largely by CMV exposure. The classifier was reported to diagnose cytomegalovirus status with high specificity and sensitivity in both the original and validation cohorts.

The TCR was taken from a woman in her 50s in good health and CMV-seronegative. Source material: PBMCs. The rearranged chain carries TRBV11-3 and TRBJ2-1; TRBD1 agrees with 10 junctional bases. For the CDR3, the sequence is CASSLSGTGVNEQFF. In nucleotide form, the sequence is TGTGCCAGCAGCTTATCCGGGACAGGGGTAAATGAGCAGTTCTTC.